The subject of this entry is one TCR beta chain. This entry belongs to a study of T-cell memory formation after mild COVID-19. The CDR3 is 14 amino acids. V shed 1 base, J shed 9 bases, and the junction held 6 bases outside the gene matches. Germline CDR1 reads MGHRA; CDR2 reads YSYEKL. TCRdb redid the calling of the 5' RACE reads with MiXCR, one entry per CDR3 protein. This sample has around 390,000 distinct CDR3 sequences; roughly 15% occur once, and the top ten carry 20% to 25%. This clonotype was obtained from a man aged 18 to 30 who had mild COVID-19 (a few samples of this study predate the infection). Cell type and time point are not known. The chain uses TRBV4-1 and TRBJ2-3, with 8 bases matching TRBD2. What was sequenced was PBMCs or a T cell subset sorted from them (not recorded which). The CDR3 spells CASSQGGSGETQYF. The CDR3 DNA reads as TGCGCCAGCAGCCAAGGGGGTAGCGGGGAAACGCAGTATTTT.